This paragraph reports one T cell receptor (beta chain). Its recognized antigen is unknown. No qualities accompany the bases; no much larger clone lies one base away. There are 14 amino acids in the CDR3, from cysteine to phenylalanine inclusive. CDR3 DNA only is kept here, 42 bases in frame from base 1. The junction carries 14 bases between V and J, which are trimmed by 7 bases and 5 bases respectively. Based on the germline V gene (reference sequence), the CDR1 and CDR2 sequences are LNHDA and SQIVND. The data were obtained in a study of OX40 agonist ivuxolimab in advanced cancers. Regarding the study in general: Ivuxolimab, which targeted the costimulatory receptor OX40 (CD134), was an agonistic, fully human IgG2 monoclonal antibody. Intravenous ivuxolimab was administered to patients every 2 weeks at six dose levels: 0.01, 0.1, 0.3, 1.5, 3 and 10 mg/kg. Of the roughly 53 patients in dose escalation, about 19 had hepatocellular carcinoma, around 15 had melanoma, 9 had renal cell carcinoma and 9 had head and neck cancer. The dose-escalation cohort was about 86% male with a mean age of approximately 60 years, ranging from roughly 23 to 90. Patients were allowed to have had prior anti-PD-1, anti-PD-L1 or anti-CTLA-4 therapy, and 40% of the dose-escalation patients had previously received checkpoint inhibitors. Partial responses occurred in three dose-escalation patients, of whom one had hepatocellular carcinoma and two had cutaneous melanoma. The purpose of peripheral TCRbeta sequencing was to test whether ivuxolimab changed TCR sequence diversity and led to clonal T-cell expansion. The monotherapy dose-escalation portion (N ≈ 57 patients) of the phase I ivuxolimab trial is reported in the paper.

To sequence the TCRbeta CDR3 region, genomic DNA was isolated from the sorted cells. The immunoSEQ Assay was used to sequence the TCRbeta CDR3 regions. TCRdb's version of the immuneACCESS table is confined to in-frame rearrangements and falls short of the full clone set. An unresolved V gene accounts for under half of the shortfall where checked; the remainder is of unknown origin. This sample has 50,000 to 65,000 clones in its table, and about 89% of those were observed once. The biggest ten clones account for approximately 1.4% of the sample. Patients with autoimmune disease history or receiving systemic immunosuppression were excluded from the trial. Peripheral blood for TCR sequencing was drawn from every dose cohort at baseline, at cycle 4 day 1 and at cycle 7 day 1. Samples were obtained from an open-label, multicenter, first-in-human phase I dose-escalation trial of ivuxolimab. The trial enrolled adults with locally advanced or metastatic head and neck squamous cell, hepatocellular, melanoma or renal cell carcinoma. Before TCR sequencing, CD4+ T cells and CD8+ T cells from peripheral blood were sorted into separate populations.

General conclusions and limits of the study: In the 0.1-3.0 mg/kg groups, partial responders were among the patients with the lowest normalized peripheral clonal expansion, particularly in CD8+ T cells. The antigen specificity of the peripheral T cells that underwent clonal expansion was not determined. Low levels of normalized T-cell clonal expansion were also shown by some nonresponding patients. Clonal expansion of both CD4+ and CD8+ blood T cells was observed from baseline to week 6 at doses 0.1 to 3.0 mg/kg. After ivuxolimab, CD8+ T cells had more expanded clones than CD4+ T cells on average.

Recombination connected TRBV19 to TRBJ1-4; the D segment could be TRBD1, given 6 matching bases. Material: CD4+ or CD8+ T cells sorted from blood, obtained in a trial of the OX40 agonist ivuxolimab. This clonotype was obtained from an adult with an advanced solid tumor such as melanoma, head and neck, liver or kidney cancer. The DNA reads TGTGCCAGTACCCGGCAGGGGTCAAATGAAAAACTGTTTTTT. This yields the protein CASTRQGSNEKLFF.